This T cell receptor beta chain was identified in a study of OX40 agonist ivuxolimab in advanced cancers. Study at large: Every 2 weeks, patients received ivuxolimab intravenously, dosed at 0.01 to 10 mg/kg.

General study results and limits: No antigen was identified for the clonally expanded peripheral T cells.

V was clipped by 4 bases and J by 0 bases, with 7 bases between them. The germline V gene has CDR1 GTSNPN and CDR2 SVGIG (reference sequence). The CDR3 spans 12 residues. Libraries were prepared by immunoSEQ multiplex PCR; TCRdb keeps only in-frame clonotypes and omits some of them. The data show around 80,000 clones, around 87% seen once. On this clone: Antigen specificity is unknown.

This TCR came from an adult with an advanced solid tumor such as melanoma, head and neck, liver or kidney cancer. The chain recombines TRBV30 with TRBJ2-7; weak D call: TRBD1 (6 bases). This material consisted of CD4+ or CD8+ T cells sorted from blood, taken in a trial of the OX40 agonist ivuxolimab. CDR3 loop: CAWTDSSYEQYF. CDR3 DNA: TGTGCCTGGACGGACAGCTCCTACGAGCAGTACTTC.